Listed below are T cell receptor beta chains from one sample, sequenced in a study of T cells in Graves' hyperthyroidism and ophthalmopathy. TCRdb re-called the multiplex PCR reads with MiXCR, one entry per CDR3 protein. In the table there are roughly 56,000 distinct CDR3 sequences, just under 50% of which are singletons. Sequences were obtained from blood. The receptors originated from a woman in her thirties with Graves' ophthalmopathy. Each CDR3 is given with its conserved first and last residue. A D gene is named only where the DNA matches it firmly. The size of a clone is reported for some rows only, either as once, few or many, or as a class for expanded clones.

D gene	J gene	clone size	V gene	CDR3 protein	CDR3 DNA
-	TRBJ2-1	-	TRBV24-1	CASSDLGPAGDEQFF	TGTGCCTCCAGTGATTTAGGACCAGCTGGGGATGAGCAGTTCTTC
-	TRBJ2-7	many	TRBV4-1	CASSHSSDNPGNEQYF	TGCGCCAGCAGCCATTCTAGCGACAACCCTGGGAACGAGCAGTACTTC
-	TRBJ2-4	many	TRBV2	CASSVERFKNIQYF	TGTGCCAGCAGTGTCGAGAGATTCAAAAACATTCAGTACTTC
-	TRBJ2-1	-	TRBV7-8	CASSDPNSRDSYNEQFF	TGTGCCAGCAGCGACCCGAACTCGCGGGACTCCTACAATGAGCAGTTCTTC
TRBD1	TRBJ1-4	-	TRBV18	CASSPSRQDRGNEKLFF	TGTGCCAGCTCACCATCTCGGCAGGACAGGGGGAACGAAAAACTGTTTTTT
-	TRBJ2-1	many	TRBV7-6	CASSPPGRTTKQFF	TGTGCCAGCAGCCCCCCGGGGAGGACTACGAAGCAGTTCTTC
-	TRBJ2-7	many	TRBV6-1	CASSEARPGEQYF	TGTGCCAGCAGTGAAGCGAGACCGGGGGAGCAGTACTTC
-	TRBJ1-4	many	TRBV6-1	CASEESFGHPNEKLFF	TGTGCCAGCGAGGAAAGTTTCGGACACCCAAATGAAAAACTGTTTTTT
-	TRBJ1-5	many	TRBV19	CATSIGPYSNQPQHF	TGTGCCACCAGTATAGGACCCTATAGCAATCAGCCCCAGCATTTT
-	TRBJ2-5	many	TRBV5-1	CASSSLQETQYF	TGCGCCAGCAGCTCCCTCCAAGAGACCCAGTACTTC
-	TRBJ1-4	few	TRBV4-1	CASSQAGPITTYARGKLFF	TGCGCCAGCAGCCAAGCAGGGCCCATTACCACATATGCGAGGGGAAAACTGTTTTTT
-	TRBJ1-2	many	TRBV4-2	CASSHTDWAGEGYTF	TGTGCCAGCAGCCATACCGACTGGGCAGGTGAGGGCTACACCTTC
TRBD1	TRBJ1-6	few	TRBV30	CAWTPGGAGRSPLHF	TGTGCCTGGACTCCAGGGGGCGCGGGGAGGTCACCCCTCCACTTT
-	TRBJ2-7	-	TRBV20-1	CSASTNRYGQYF	TGCAGTGCCTCGACTAACCGCTACGGGCAGTACTTC
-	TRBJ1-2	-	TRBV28	CASSLGGRVHYGYTF	TGTGCCAGCAGCTTAGGGGGGCGGGTACACTATGGCTACACCTTC
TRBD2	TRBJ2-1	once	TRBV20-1	CSAFGASGNNEQFF	TGCAGTGCTTTTGGGGCTAGCGGCAACAATGAGCAGTTCTTC
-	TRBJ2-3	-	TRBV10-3	CAISGYGTSSYDEQYF	TGTGCCATCAGTGGTTATGGCACTAGTTCGTACGATGAGCAGTATTTT
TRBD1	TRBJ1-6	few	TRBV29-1	CSDRTGVCNSPLHF	TGCAGCGATCGGACAGGGGTCTGTAATTCACCCCTCCACTTT
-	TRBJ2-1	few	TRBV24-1	CATSDADSYNEQFF	TGTGCCACCAGTGACGCGGACAGCTACAATGAGCAGTTCTTC
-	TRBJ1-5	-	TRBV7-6	CASSYTTVYSNQPQHF	TGTGCCAGCAGCTACACGACAGTTTATAGCAATCAGCCCCAGCATTTT
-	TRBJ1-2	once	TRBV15	CATSRDRAGWGYTF	TGTGCCACCAGCAGAGATAGGGCTGGATGGGGCTACACCTTC
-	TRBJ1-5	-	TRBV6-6	CASSYGLGRSNQPQHF	TGTGCCAGCAGTTACGGGTTAGGGCGGAGCAATCAGCCCCAGCATTTT
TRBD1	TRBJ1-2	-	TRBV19	CASQGQGNYGYTF	TGTGCCAGTCAAGGACAGGGGAACTATGGCTACACCTTC
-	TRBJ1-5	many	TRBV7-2	CASSLARPGLSNQPQHF	TGTGCCAGCAGCTTAGCGCGGCCAGGCCTTAGCAATCAGCCCCAGCATTTT
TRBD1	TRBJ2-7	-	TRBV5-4	CVSSRQGGSGTGHEQYF	TGTGTCAGCAGCCGACAAGGTGGTTCTGGGACAGGGCACGAGCAGTACTTC
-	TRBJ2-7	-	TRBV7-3	CASSVGGRGAYEQYF	TGTGCCAGCAGCGTTGGGGGGCGGGGAGCCTACGAGCAGTACTTC
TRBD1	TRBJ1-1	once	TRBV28	CAGRDDRGRETEAFF	TGTGCCGGCAGAGACGACAGGGGGAGAGAAACTGAAGCTTTCTTT
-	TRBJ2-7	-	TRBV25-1	CASGRGNEQYF	TGTGCCAGCGGGAGAGGCAACGAGCAGTACTTC
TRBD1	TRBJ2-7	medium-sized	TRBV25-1	CASSAPWGQGSSYEQYF	TGTGCCAGCAGTGCCCCATGGGGACAGGGGAGCTCCTACGAGCAGTACTTC
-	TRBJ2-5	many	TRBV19	CASTGAGTGPSTQYF	TGTGCCAGTACCGGCGCCGGGACGGGGCCTAGTACCCAGTACTTC
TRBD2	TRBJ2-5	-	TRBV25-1	CASSEASGRETQYF	TGTGCCAGCAGTGAGGCTAGCGGGAGGGAGACCCAGTACTTC
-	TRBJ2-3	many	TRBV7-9	CASSLGGPNTQYF	TGTGCCAGCAGCTTAGGGGGACCGAATACGCAGTATTTT
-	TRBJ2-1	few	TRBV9	CASSVSENEQFF	TGTGCCAGCAGCGTAAGTGAGAATGAGCAGTTCTTC
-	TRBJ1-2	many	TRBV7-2	CASRSHEGSSGYTF	TGTGCCAGCAGGTCCCACGAGGGTTCATCTGGCTACACCTTC
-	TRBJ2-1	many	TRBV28	CASSSGVNEQFF	TGTGCCAGCAGTTCAGGCGTCAATGAGCAGTTCTTC
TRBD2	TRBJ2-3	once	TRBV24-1	CATSDTGLAGGYNEQYF	TGTGCCACCAGTGATACCGGACTAGCGGGAGGTTACAATGAGCAGTATTTT
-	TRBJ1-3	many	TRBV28	CASSLGLRGNTIYF	TGTGCCAGCAGTTTAGGGCTGAGGGGAAACACCATATATTTT
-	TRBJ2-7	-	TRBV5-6	CASSLVTKIYEQYF	TGCGCCAGCAGCTTGGTTACCAAAATCTACGAGCAATACTTC
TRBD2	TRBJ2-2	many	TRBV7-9	CASSQTSANTGELFF	TGTGCCAGCAGTCAGACTAGCGCGAACACCGGGGAGCTGTTTTTT
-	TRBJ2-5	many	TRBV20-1	CSARREGQATQYF	TGCAGTGCTAGACGGGAGGGACAGGCGACCCAGTACTTC
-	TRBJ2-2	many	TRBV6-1	CASTRGNTGELFF	TGTGCCAGCACCAGGGGCAACACCGGGGAGCTGTTTTTT
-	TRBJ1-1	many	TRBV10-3	CAISPGRDTEAFF	TGTGCCATCAGTCCAGGTAGGGACACTGAAGCTTTCTTT
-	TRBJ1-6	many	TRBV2	CASAGGRQGNSPLHF	TGTGCCAGCGCCGGGGGAAGGCAGGGAAATTCACCCCTCCACTTT
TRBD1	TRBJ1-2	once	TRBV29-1	CSVRTGGHGYTF	TGCAGCGTCAGGACAGGGGGCCATGGCTACACCTTC
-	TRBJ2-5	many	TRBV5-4	CASSLAGRETQYF	TGTGCCAGCAGCTTGGCAGGGCGAGAGACCCAGTACTTC